One and the same sample provided the 11 T cell receptor beta chains below, sequenced in a study of T cells in Graves' hyperthyroidism and ophthalmopathy. What was amplified from RNA transcripts were TCR beta CDR3 regions. The HTBI primer set drove a first-round RT-PCR of the TCR CDR3. A single record per CDR3 protein comes from TCRdb applying MiXCR to the multiplex PCR reads. The profile covers around 720,000 distinct CDR3 sequences, with approximately 36% appearing a single time and roughly 31% taken by the ten largest. Sequenced sample: blood. The receptors shown here come from a woman aged 40 to 50 with Graves' hyperthyroidism.

This chain links TRBV7-2 with TRBJ1-1, with 7 bases that match TRBD1. Germline V gene data show CDR1 as SGHTA and CDR2 as FQGNSA. The CDR3 extends over 15 amino acids. Trimming took 5 bases from V and 0 from J; bases not matched to a gene: 6. The CDR3 coding sequence is TGTGCCAGCAGCCAAGCCAGGGGGTTGAACACTGAAGCTTTCTTT. Translation gives CASSQARGLNTEAFF.

The chain's CDR3 is CSVRSGVQYF. CDR3 bases: TGCAGCGTTAGGAGCGGGGTCCAGTACTTC. The V and J genes are TRBV29-1 and TRBJ2-5, with 7 bases that match TRBD2. Germline CDR1 and CDR2: SQVTM and ANQGSEA. The CDR3 spans 10 residues. The junction had 4 bases not matched to a gene; V was cut back by 5 bases and J by 10 bases.

For this clonotype: The junction departs from the called germline gene at one end, perhaps through a read error. J is TRBJ2-2 and V is TRBV7-3; 10 nucleotides agree with TRBD2. Germline CDR1 is SGHTA and CDR2 is FQGTGA. This CDR3 comprises 17 residues. The CDR3 loop reads CTSSPGLADSNTGELFF. The CDR3 DNA reads as TGTACCAGCAGCCCTGGACTAGCGGACTCGAACACCGGGGAGCTGTTTTTT.

This chain links TRBV16 with TRBJ1-1; 7 bases are a match to TRBD1. The CDR3 length is 15 residues. The J segment lost 1 base and the V segment lost 0 bases, leaving 2 bases of the junction unmatched. CDR1 and CDR2 (germline): KGHSY, FQNENV. CDR3: CASSQSRTGNTEAFF. The CDR3 region has the DNA TGTGCCAGCAGCCAATCGAGGACAGGGAACACTGAAGCTTTCTTT. The full variable domain, its missing parts supplied by reference TRBV16 and TRBJ1-1, is GEEVAQTPKHLVRGEGQKAKLYCAPIKGHSYVFWYQQVLKNEFKFLISFQNENVFDETGMPKERFSAKCLPNSPCSLEIQATKLEDSAVYFCASSQSRTGNTEAFFGQGTRLTVV.

This clonotype was detected a few times. V gene TRBV20-1 combines with J gene TRBJ1-4; D gene ambiguous. The germline V gene has CDR1 DFQATT and CDR2 SNEGSKA (reference sequence). The CDR3 contains 14 residues. V was pared by 3 bases and J by 4 bases, with 12 bases between. Here the CDR3 reads CSARLPQFNEKLFF. CDR3 bases: TGCAGTGCTAGGTTGCCGCAGTTTAATGAAAAACTGTTTTTT.

This clonotype came up a few times. The V gene is TRBV19, the J gene TRBJ2-2, with 7 bases that match TRBD2. The CDR3 loop spans 16 amino acids. The V and J ends lost 7 bases and 4 bases, in that order; junction bases with no gene match: 12. Germline V gives CDR1 LNHDA, CDR2 SQIVND (reference sequence). The chain's CDR3 is CASTRSGTAGTGELFF. In nucleotides, the CDR3 is TGTGCCAGTACGAGAAGCGGGACCGCTGGCACCGGGGAGCTGTTTTTT.

The rearrangement joins TRBV2 to TRBJ1-1; perhaps TRBD1 as D (5 bases). CDR1 SNHLY and CDR2 FYNNEI come from the germline V gene. CDR3 length: 17 amino acids. Trimming pared 6 bases from V and 2 bases from J, leaving 22 bases between. This chain's CDR3 is CASSLRRQTSGNTEAFF. CDR3 sequence (DNA): TGTGCCAGCAGCTTACGGAGACAGACATCTGGAAACACTGAAGCTTTCTTT. Supplemented by reference TRBV2 and TRBJ1-1, the full variable domain reads EPEVTQTPSHQVTQMGQEVILRCVPISNHLYFYWYRQILGQKVEFLVSFYNNEISEKSEIFDDQFSVERPDGSNFTLKIRSTKLEDSAMYFCASSLRRQTSGNTEAFFGQGTRLTVV.

This clonotype showed up many times. The gene calls are TRBV20-1 and TRBJ2-7, with TRBD2 as a possible D gene (6 bases). Trimming left V 4 bases short and J 3 bases short, with 13 bases between. The CDR3 consists of 13 residues. Germline V gene lookup returns CDR1 DFQATT and CDR2 SNEGSKA (reference sequence). CDR3 sequence: CSATGGANYEQYF. Here the CDR3 DNA reads TGCAGTGCTACGGGCGGGGCAAACTACGAGCAGTACTTC.

This clonotype has a count of ten or more. The rearrangement joins TRBV19 to TRBJ1-2; no clear D gene. CDR3 length equals 14 residues. V shed 3 bases and J shed 2 bases, with 10 bases lying between them. From germline, CDR1 is LNHDA and CDR2 SQIVND (reference sequence). The CDR3 loop reads CASSILGANYGYTF. In nucleotides, the CDR3 is TGTGCCAGTAGTATTCTGGGAGCCAACTATGGCTACACCTTC.

This clonotype was picked up many times. V is TRBV20-1 and J is TRBJ2-5; 13 nucleotides align to TRBD2. With 6 bases clipped from V and 2 bases from J, the junction kept 3 bases outside the gene matches. Germline-derived CDR1 and CDR2 are DFQATT and SNEGSKA (reference sequence). The CDR3 loop spans 14 amino acids. DNA of the CDR3: TGCAGTGCCGGGACTAGCGGGGTTCAAGAGACCCAGTACTTC. Translated, it gives CSAGTSGVQETQYF.

This sequence joins TRBV20-1 and TRBJ1-4; no reliable D call. This CDR3 has 16 amino acids. V gave up 0 bases and J gave up 1 base, with 12 bases separating them. Per the germline V gene, CDR1 is DFQATT and CDR2 is SNEGSKA (reference sequence). The DNA for the CDR3 is TGCAGTGCTAGAGATCCTAGGACTGAAACTAATGAAAAACTGTTTTTT. Protein: CSARDPRTETNEKLFF.